This T cell receptor beta chain was observed in a study of PD-L1 blockade in urothelial cancer. About the study: Atezolizumab was started by patients in 2014 at 1,200 mg intravenously every 3 weeks. Blood-derived samples held a median around 140,000 T cells.

Time point denoted: peripheral blood 6 weeks after treatment start. Germline V gives CDR1 LNHDA, CDR2 SQIVND (reference sequence). The CDR3 consists of 14 residues. V was clipped by 5 bases and J by 0 bases, with 10 bases between them. Clones were sequenced by immunoSEQ multiplex PCR, and TCRdb holds only the in-frame ones, with some missing. The table has approximately 83,000 clones, 83% seen once. This TCR was recovered from a man in his sixties or seventies with urothelial cancer. Material: PBMCs, obtained around atezolizumab (anti-PD-L1) treatment. The chain is built from TRBV19 and TRBJ2-5; D is uncertain. CDR3 coding DNA: TGTGCCAGTAGTGTCGGCGGAGACCAAGAGACCCAGTACTTC. Translated, it gives CASSVGGDQETQYF.